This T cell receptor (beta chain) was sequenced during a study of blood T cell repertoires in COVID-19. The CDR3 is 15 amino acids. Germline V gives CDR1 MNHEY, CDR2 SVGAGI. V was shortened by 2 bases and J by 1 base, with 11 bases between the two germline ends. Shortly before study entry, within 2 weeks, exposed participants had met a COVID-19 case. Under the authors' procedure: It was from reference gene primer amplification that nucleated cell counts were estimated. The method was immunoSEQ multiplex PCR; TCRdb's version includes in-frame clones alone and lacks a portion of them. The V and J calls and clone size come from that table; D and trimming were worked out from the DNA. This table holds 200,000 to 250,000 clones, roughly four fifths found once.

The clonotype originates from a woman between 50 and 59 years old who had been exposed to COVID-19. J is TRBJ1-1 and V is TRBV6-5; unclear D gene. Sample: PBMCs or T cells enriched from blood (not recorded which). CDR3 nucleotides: TGTGCCAGCAGTTACCATCCGCGTCCGAACACTGAAGCTTTCTTT. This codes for CASSYHPRPNTEAFF.